The clone carrying this T cell receptor (beta chain) was recorded a few times. Its target is not known. At one boundary the junction diverges from the germline segment, which might be a read error. Other nucleotide sequences in the sample specify the same CDR3. Per germline, CDR1 LNHDA and CDR2 SQIVND (reference sequence). The CDR3 runs to 15 residues. The record originates from a study of metastatic and nonmetastatic thyroid tumors. About the study: Malignant thyroid and benign thyroid patients provided blood and tumor or nodule tissue whose repertoires were compared.

TCRdb re-called the PCR reads with MiXCR. The sample shows more than 15,000 clones, 27% of them seen only once. Study-level results: A significant increase in TCR beta diversity was reportedly seen in malignant thyroid tumors relative to benign nodules, in blood and tumor.

Prior to thyroid surgery, none of the patients had received any treatment. This sequence was found in a female donor with papillary thyroid cancer or a benign thyroid nodule (not recorded which). Some clones in this sample may be carry-over from other donors' samples. The gene calls are TRBV19 and TRBJ2-2, with 9 positions matching TRBD1. The sequencing sample was made of blood. The CDR3 region has the DNA TGCGCAAGTAGACAGGGGGGAGCGAACACCGGGGAGTTGTTTTTT. It is translated as CASRQGGANTGELFF.